This T cell receptor (beta chain) was sequenced for a study of blood T cell repertoires in COVID-19. V lost 8 bases to trimming and J lost 0 bases; unmatched junction nucleotides: 7. This CDR3 is 16 amino acids long. CDR1 MNHEY and CDR2 SMNVEV come from the germline V gene (reference sequence). Sequencing was performed with immunoSEQ multiplex PCR; in TCRdb, only in-frame clones are kept and a portion is missing. The table includes more than 300,000 clones, 83% detected once. This receptor was identified in a woman between 50 and 59 years old who had recovered from COVID-19. Sequencing was done on a sample of PBMCs or T cells enriched from blood (not recorded which). The rearrangement uses TRBV27 and TRBJ2-6, with TRBD1 identical over 7 bases. CDR3 DNA: TGTGCCAGCGGGGACAGAACCCTCTCTGGGGCCAACGTCCTGACTTTC. It translates to CASGDRTLSGANVLTF.